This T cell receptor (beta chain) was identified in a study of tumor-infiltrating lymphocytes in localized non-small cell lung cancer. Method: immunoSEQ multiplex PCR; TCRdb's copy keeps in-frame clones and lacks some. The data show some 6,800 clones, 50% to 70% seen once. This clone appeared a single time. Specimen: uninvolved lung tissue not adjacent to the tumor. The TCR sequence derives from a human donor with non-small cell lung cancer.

CDR3 region: CASSQDSRGRRGSGEQYF. CDR3 in DNA: TGTGCCAGCAGCCAAGATAGCAGGGGGAGGCGGGGGTCTGGCGAGCAGTACTTC. The J gene is TRBJ2-7, the V gene TRBV4-2, with D possibly being TRBD1 or TRBD2 (7 bases each). The germline V and J ends were trimmed by 0 bases and 6 bases, with 24 bases remaining between them. From germline, CDR1 is LGHNA and CDR2 YNFKEQ. The CDR3 has 18 residues.